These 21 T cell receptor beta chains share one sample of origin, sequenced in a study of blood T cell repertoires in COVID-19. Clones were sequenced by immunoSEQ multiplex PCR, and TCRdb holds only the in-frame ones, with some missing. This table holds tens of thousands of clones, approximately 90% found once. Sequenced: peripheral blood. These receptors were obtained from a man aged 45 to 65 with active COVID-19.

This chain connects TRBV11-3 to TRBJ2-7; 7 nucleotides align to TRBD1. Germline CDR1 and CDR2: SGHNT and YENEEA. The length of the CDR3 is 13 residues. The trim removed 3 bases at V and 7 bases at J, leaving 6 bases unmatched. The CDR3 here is CASSFYPGGEQYF. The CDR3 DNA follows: TGTGCCAGCAGCTTTTACCCAGGGGGAGAGCAGTACTTC.

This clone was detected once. The CDR3 reads CAWTRGGEYEQYF. The CDR3 DNA reads TGTGCCTGGACCCGGGGCGGGGAATACGAGCAGTACTTC. J is TRBJ2-7 and V is TRBV30; D may be TRBD2 (6 bases). CDR1 is GTSNPN and CDR2 is SVGIG in the germline V gene (reference sequence). V was shortened by 4 bases and J by 4 bases, with 14 bases between the two germline ends. The CDR3 has 13 amino acids.

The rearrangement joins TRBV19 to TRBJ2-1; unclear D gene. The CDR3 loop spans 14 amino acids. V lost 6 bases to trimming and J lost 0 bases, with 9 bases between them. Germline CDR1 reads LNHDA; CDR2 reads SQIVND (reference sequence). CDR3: CASRPSSSYNEQFF. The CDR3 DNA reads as TGTGCCAGTAGACCGTCCAGCTCCTACAATGAGCAGTTCTTC.

In DNA, the CDR3 is TGTGCCAGCAGCGTCAACGGGGGGCGTGGGACTGAAGCTTTCTTT. This codes for CASSVNGGRGTEAFF. This rearrangement joins TRBV9 to TRBJ1-1, with D tentatively TRBD1 (6 bases). This CDR3 contains 15 residues. With 2 bases removed from V and 5 bases from J, the gap between germline ends came to 16 bases. Germline V gene sequence: CDR1 SGDLS, CDR2 YYNGEE.

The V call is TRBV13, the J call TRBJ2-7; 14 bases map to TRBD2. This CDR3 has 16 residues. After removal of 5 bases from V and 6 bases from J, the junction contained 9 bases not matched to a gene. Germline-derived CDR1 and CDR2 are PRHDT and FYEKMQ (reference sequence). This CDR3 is CASSTTTSGGASEQYF. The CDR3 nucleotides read TGTGCCAGCAGCACCACGACTAGCGGGGGGGCTTCCGAGCAGTACTTC.

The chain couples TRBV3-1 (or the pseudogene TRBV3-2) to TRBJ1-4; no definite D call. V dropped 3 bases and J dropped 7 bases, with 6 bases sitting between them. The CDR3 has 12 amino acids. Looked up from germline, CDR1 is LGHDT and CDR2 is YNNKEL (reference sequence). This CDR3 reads CASSQSTEKLFF. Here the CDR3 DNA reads TGTGCCAGCAGCCAGAGTACTGAAAAACTGTTTTTT.

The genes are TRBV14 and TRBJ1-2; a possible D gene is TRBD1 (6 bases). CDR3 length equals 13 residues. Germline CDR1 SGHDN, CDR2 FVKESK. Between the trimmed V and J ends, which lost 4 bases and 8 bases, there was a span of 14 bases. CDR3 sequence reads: CASSPTGLRGYTF. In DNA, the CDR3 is TGTGCCAGCAGCCCGACAGGTCTTAGAGGCTACACCTTC.

CDR3 in amino acids: CASSQDLRHRVGGTDTQYF. CDR3 nucleotides: TGTGCCAGCTCACAGGATTTGAGACACAGGGTAGGCGGCACAGATACGCAGTATTTT. This chain links TRBV18 with TRBJ2-3; a possible D gene is TRBD1 (6 bases). V lost 4 bases and J lost 1, with 24 bases in between. The germline V gene encodes CDR1 KGHSH and CDR2 LQKENI. CDR3 size: 19 residues.

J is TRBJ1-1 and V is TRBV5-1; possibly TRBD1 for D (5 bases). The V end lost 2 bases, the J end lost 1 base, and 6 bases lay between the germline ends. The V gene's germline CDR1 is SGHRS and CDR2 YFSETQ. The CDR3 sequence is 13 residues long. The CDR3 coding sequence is TGCGCCAGCAGCTTAGGGGCGAACACTGAAGCTTTCTTT. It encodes CASSLGANTEAFF.

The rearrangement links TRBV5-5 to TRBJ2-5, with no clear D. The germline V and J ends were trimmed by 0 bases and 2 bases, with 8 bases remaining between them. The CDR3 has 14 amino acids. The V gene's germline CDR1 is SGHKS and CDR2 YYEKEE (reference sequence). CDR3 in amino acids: CASSLANPQETQYF. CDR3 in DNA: TGTGCCAGCAGCTTGGCTAACCCTCAAGAGACCCAGTACTTC.

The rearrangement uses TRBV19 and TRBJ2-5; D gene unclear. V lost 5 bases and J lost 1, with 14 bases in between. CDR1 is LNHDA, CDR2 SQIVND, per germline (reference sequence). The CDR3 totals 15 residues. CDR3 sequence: CASSPRSSLQETQYF. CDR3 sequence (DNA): TGTGCCAGTAGTCCCCGGTCGTCACTCCAAGAGACCCAGTACTTC. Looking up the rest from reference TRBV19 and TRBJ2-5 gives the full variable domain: DGGITQSPKYLFRKEGQNVTLSCEQNLNHDAMYWYRQDPGQGLRLIYYSQIVNDFQKGDIAEGYSVSREKKESFPLTVTSAQKNPTAFYLCASSPRSSLQETQYFGPGTRLLVL.

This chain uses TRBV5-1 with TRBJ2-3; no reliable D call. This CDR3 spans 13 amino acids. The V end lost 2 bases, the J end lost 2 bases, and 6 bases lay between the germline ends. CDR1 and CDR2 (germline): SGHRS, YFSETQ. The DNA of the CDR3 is TGCGCCAGCAGCTTAGAGATCACAGATACGCAGTATTTT. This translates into CASSLEITDTQYF.

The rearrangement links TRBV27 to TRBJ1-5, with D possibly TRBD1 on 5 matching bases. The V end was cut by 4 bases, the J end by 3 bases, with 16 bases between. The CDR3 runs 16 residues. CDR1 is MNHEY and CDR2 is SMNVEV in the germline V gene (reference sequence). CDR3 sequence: CASSSGVRGANQPQHF. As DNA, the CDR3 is TGTGCCAGCAGTTCTGGGGTCCGTGGGGCCAATCAGCCCCAGCATTTT.

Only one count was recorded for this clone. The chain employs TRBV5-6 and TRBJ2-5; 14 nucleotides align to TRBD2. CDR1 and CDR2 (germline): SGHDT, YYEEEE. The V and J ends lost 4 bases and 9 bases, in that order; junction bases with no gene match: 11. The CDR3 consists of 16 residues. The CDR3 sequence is CASSPLGTSGGSAQYF. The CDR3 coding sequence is TGTGCCAGCAGCCCACTGGGGACTAGCGGGGGATCGGCCCAGTACTTC.

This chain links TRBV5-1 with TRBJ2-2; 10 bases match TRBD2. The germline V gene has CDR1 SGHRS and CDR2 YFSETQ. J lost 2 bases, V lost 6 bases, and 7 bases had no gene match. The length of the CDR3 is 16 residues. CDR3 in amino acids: CASTPIAGGNTGELFF. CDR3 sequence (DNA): TGCGCCAGCACCCCTATAGCGGGAGGTAACACCGGGGAGCTGTTTTTT.

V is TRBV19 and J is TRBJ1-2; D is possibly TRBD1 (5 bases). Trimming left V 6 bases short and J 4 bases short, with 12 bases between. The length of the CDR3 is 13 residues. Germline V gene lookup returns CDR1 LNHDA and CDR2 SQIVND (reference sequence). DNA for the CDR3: TGTGCCAGTAGGACAGATTGGAGCTATGGCTACACCTTC. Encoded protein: CASRTDWSYGYTF.

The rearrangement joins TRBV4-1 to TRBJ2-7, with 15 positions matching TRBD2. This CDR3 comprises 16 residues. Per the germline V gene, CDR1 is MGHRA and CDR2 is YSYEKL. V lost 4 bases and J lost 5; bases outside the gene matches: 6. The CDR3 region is CASSPRTSGGVDEQYF. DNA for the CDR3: TGCGCCAGCAGCCCTAGGACTAGCGGGGGGGTCGACGAGCAGTACTTC.

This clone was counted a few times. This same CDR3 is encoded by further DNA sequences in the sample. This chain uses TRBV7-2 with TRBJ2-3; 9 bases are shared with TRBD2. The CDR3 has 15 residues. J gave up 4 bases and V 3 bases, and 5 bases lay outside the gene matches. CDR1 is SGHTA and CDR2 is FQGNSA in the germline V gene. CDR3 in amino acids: CASSLSSGRADTQYF. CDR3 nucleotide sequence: TGTGCCAGCAGCTTGAGTAGCGGGAGAGCAGATACGCAGTATTTT.

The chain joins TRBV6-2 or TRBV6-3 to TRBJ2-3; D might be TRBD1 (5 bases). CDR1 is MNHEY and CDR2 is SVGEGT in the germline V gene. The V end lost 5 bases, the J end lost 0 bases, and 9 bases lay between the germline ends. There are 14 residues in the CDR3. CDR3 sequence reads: CASSLTVSTDTQYF. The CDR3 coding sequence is TGTGCCAGCAGTCTGACAGTCAGCACAGATACGCAGTATTTT.

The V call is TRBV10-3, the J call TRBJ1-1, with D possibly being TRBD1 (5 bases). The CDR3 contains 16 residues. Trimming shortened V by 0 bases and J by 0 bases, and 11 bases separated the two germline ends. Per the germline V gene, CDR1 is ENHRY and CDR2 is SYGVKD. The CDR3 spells CAISESKTGMNTEAFF. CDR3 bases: TGTGCCATCAGTGAGTCGAAAACAGGCATGAACACTGAAGCTTTCTTT.

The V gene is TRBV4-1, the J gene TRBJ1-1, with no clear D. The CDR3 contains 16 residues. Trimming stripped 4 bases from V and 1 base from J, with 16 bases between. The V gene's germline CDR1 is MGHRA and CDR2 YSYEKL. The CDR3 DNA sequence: TGCGCCAGCAGCCGTTCGTGGAGGACGGAGAACACTGAAGCTTTCTTT. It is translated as CASSRSWRTENTEAFF.